This TCR beta chain was found in a study of T cells in Graves' hyperthyroidism and ophthalmopathy. To note about this clonotype: Its antigen is still unknown.

Regarding the study as a whole: A model of 13 V-J features distinguished ophthalmopathy from stable hyperthyroidism. Most thyroid-expanded clonotypes above 0.001 were also found in blood.

The source material, RNA transcripts, was used to amplify TCR beta CDR3 regions. Initially, a first-round RT-PCR of the TCR CDR3 employed the HTBI primer set. Using its own MiXCR run on the multiplex PCR reads, TCRdb lists one record per CDR3 protein. The sample records around 250,000 distinct CDR3 sequences, about 14% being singletons. Hyperthyroidism in the patients, aged 18 to 65, was newly diagnosed and under 2 months in duration. PBMCs were derived from under 13 ml fresh peripheral blood. V gave up 4 bases and J gave up 2 bases; unmatched junction bases: 2. Germline assignment: CDR1 SNHLY and CDR2 FYNNEI. The CDR3 has 15 amino acids.

Material: blood. The sequence was collected from a woman aged 40 to 49 with Graves' hyperthyroidism that later progressed to Graves' ophthalmopathy. This chain connects TRBV2 to TRBJ2-2, with 9 bases aligning to TRBD1. The CDR3 loop reads CASSAQGANTGELFF. The CDR3 DNA is TGTGCCAGCAGTGCACAGGGGGCTAACACCGGGGAGCTGTTTTTT.